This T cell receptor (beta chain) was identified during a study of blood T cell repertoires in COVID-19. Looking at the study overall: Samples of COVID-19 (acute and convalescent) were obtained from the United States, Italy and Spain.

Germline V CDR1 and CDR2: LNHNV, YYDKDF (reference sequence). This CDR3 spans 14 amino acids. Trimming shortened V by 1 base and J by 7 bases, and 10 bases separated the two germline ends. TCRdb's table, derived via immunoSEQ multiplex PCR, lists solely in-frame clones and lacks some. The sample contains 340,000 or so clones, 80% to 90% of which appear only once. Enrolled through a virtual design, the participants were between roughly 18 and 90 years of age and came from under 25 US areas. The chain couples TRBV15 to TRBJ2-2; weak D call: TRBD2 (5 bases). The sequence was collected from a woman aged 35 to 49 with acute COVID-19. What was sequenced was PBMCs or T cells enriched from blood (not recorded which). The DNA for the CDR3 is TGTGCCACCAGCAGAGGGCTAGCTGGCGGGGAGCTGTTTTTT. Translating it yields CATSRGLAGGELFF.